This T cell receptor (beta chain) is drawn from a study of OX40 agonist ivuxolimab in advanced cancers. TCRdb keeps only in-frame clones here, not all; method: immunoSEQ multiplex PCR. This sample yields approximately 11,000 clones, of which 77% are seen a single time; about 15% belongs to the top ten. CDR1 SGHRS and CDR2 YFSETQ come from the germline V gene. The V and J ends lost 3 bases and 8 bases respectively, with 11 bases between them. This CDR3 region has 12 residues. This sample comprised CD4+ or CD8+ T cells sorted from blood, obtained in a trial of the OX40 agonist ivuxolimab. The TCR was taken from an adult with an advanced solid tumor such as melanoma, head and neck, liver or kidney cancer. V is TRBV5-1 and J is TRBJ1-1; the D is unclear. Here the CDR3 DNA reads TGCGCCAGCAGCTCCCCCCTTGGAGAAGCTTTCTTT. Protein sequence: CASSSPLGEAFF.